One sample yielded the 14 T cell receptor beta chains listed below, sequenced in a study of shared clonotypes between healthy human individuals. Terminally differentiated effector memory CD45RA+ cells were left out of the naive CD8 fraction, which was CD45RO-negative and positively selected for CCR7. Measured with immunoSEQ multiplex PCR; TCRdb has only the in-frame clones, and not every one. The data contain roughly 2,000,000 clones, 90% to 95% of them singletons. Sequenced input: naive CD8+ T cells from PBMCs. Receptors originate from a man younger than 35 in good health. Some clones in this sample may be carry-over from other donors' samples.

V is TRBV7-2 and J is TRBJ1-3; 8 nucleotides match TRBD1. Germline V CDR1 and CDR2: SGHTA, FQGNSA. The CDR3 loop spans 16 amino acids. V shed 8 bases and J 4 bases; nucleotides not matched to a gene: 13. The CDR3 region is CASLPFPGTGGNTIYF. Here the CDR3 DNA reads TGTGCCAGCCTTCCCTTTCCTGGGACAGGAGGAAACACCATATATTTT.

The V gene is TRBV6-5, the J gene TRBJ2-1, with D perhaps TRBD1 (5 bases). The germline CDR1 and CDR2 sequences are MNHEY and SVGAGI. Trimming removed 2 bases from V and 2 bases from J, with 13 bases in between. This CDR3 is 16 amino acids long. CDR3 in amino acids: CASSYTRQSTYNEQFF. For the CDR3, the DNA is TGTGCCAGCAGTTACACTCGACAGTCAACCTACAATGAGCAGTTCTTC.

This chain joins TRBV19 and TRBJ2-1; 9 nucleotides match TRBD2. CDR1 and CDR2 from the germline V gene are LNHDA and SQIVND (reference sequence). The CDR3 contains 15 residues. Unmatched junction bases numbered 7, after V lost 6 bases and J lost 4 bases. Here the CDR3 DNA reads TGTGCCAGTAGCACTGCGGGAGGGGGTTACAATGAGCAGTTCTTC. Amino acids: CASSTAGGGYNEQFF.

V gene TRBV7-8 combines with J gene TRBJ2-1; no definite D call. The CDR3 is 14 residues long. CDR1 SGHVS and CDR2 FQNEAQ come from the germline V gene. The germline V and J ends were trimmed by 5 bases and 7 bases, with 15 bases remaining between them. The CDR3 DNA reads TGTGCCAGCAGCCTATGGGCTAGGGCGAATGAGCAGTTCTTC. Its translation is CASSLWARANEQFF.

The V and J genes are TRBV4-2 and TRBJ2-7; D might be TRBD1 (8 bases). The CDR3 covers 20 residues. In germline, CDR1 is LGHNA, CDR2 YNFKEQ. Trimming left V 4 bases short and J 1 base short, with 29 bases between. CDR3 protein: CASSPRGGQGARSGSYEQYF. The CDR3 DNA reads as TGTGCCAGCAGCCCCCGAGGGGGGCAGGGGGCGCGTAGCGGGTCCTACGAGCAGTACTTC.

CDR3 amino acids: CAWSTQGPYEQYF. CDR3 bases: TGTGCCTGGAGTACACAGGGTCCCTACGAGCAGTACTTC. The chain couples TRBV30 to TRBJ2-7; a weak D match, TRBD1 (6 bases). V gave up 2 bases and J gave up 2 bases, with 10 bases separating them. The CDR3 runs 13 residues. Germline lookup yields CDR1 GTSNPN and CDR2 SVGIG (reference sequence). The full variable domain, in which reference TRBV30 and TRBJ2-7 provide the parts outside the CDR3, is SQTIHQWPATLVQPVGSPLSLECTVEGTSNPNLYWYRQAAGRGLQLLFYSVGIGQISSEVPQNLSASRPQDRQFILSSKKLLLSDSGFYLCAWSTQGPYEQYFGPGTRLTVT.

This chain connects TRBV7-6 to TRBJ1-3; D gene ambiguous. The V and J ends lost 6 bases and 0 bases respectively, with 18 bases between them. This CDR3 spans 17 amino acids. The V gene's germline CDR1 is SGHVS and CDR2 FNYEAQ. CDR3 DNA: TGTGCCAGCAGTTTTTACCCGGGTCCCCACTCTGGAAACACCATATATTTT. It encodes CASSFYPGPHSGNTIYF.

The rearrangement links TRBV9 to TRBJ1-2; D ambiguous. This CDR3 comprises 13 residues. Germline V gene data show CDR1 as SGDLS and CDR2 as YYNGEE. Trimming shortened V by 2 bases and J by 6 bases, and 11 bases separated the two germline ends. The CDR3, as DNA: TGTGCCAGCAGCGTGGCAGGAATGAATGGCTACACCTTC. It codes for CASSVAGMNGYTF.

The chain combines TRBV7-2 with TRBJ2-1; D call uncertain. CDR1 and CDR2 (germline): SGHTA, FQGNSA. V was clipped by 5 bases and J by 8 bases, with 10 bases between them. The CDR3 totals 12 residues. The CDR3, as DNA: TGTGCCAGCAGCCTGGGAAGTCATGAGCAGTTCTTC. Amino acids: CASSLGSHEQFF.

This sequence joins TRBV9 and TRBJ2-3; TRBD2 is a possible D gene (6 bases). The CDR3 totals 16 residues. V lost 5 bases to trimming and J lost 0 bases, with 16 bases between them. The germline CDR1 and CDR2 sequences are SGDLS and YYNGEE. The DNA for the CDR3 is TGTGCCAGCAGTGCTGCGGGACTTTCGAGCACAGATACGCAGTATTTT. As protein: CASSAAGLSSTDTQYF. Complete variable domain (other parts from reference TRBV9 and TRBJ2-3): DSGVTQTPKHLITATGQRVTLRCSPRSGDLSVYWYQQSLDQGLQFLIQYYNGEERAKGNILERFSAQQFPDLHSELNLSSLELGDSALYFCASSAAGLSSTDTQYFGPGTRLTVL.

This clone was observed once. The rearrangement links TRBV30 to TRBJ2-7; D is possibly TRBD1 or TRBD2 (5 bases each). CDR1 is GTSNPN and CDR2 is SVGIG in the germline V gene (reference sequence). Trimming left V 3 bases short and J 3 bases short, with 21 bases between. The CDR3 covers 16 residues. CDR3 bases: TGTGCCTGGAGCGGGACCCCGGGCAGATCTTTCTACGAGCAGTACTTC. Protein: CAWSGTPGRSFYEQYF.

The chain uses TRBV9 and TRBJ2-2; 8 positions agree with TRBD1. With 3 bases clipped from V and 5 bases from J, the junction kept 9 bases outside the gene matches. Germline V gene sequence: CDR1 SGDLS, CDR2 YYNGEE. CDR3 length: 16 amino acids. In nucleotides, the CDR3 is TGTGCCAGCAGCGCGGCCGGGACAGGACGGACCGGGGAGCTGTTTTTT. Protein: CASSAAGTGRTGELFF.

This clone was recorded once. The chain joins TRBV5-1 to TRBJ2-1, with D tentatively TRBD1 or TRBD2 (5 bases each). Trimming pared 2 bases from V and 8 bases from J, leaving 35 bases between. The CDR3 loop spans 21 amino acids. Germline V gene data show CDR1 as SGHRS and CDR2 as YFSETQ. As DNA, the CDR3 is TGCGCCAGCAGCTTACGCCGGGACCCCTCTGACTTAGCCCCGGGCATGGATGAGCAGTTCTTC. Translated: CASSLRRDPSDLAPGMDEQFF.

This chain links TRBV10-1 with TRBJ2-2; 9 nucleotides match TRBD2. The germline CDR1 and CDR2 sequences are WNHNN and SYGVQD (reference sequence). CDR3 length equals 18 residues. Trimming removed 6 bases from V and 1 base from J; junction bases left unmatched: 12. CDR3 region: CASRTGTSQPQNTGELFF. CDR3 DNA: TGCGCCAGCAGGACCGGGACTAGCCAACCTCAGAACACCGGGGAGCTGTTTTTT.